Given below is one T cell receptor beta chain in context. Antigen: not known. The sample is drawn from a study of Tregs in tolerant kidney transplant recipients. The method was immunoSEQ multiplex PCR; TCRdb's version includes in-frame clones alone and lacks a portion of them. The data contain roughly 120,000 clones, about 90% of them seen just once; the ten biggest clones take up less than 0.7%. Findings and caveats of the study: Validation in larger populations is needed because few patients were studied. The most relevant donor-specific Treg TCRbeta repertoire apparently came from expansion with activated donor B cells. No direct test of biological reproducibility was done here.

CDR3 length: 15 residues. V shed 3 bases and J shed 2 bases, with 13 bases lying between them. Looked up from germline, CDR1 is KGHSH and CDR2 is LQKENI. Input material: CD4+ T cells from blood. This chain links TRBV18 with TRBJ1-1; D is undetermined. The receptor was isolated from a human donor in good health. The CDR3 DNA reads as TGTGCCAGCTCACCTCCGGGGAACAGCAACACTGAAGCTTTCTTT. Residues: CASSPPGNSNTEAFF.